Shown below are 5 T cell receptor beta chains from a single sample sequenced in a study of T cell responses to AZD1222 COVID-19 vaccine. Measured with immunoSEQ multiplex PCR; TCRdb has only the in-frame clones, and not every one. The sample lists about 120,000 clones, approximately 90% occurring once. Sequencing was performed on peripheral blood, taken on day 0 of AZD1222 vaccination. Every receptor here comes from an adult in good health.

This clone came up once. V gene TRBV9 combines with J gene TRBJ2-7; tentatively, D is TRBD1 (8 bases). CDR3 size: 15 residues. Trimming shortened V by 3 bases and J by 1 base, and 14 bases separated the two germline ends. Germline loops: CDR1 SGDLS, CDR2 YYNGEE. CDR3 DNA: TGTGCCAGCAGCGCCTCACAGGGGGGGTCCTACGAGCAGTACTTC. Translated: CASSASQGGSYEQYF.

V and J are TRBV5-1 and TRBJ2-5; 7 bases line up with TRBD1. Germline CDR1 and CDR2: SGHRS and YFSETQ. Trimming at V came to 5 bases and at J to 5 bases, leaving 12 bases not matched to a gene. This CDR3 is 15 amino acids long. The CDR3 DNA follows: TGCGCCAGCAGTCGTAACAGGGGCGATGAGGAGACCCAGTACTTC. Amino acids: CASSRNRGDEETQYF.

The rearrangement joins TRBV9 to TRBJ1-1; D is possibly TRBD1 (6 bases). The CDR3 covers 14 residues. Trimming left V 0 bases short and J 5 bases short, with 11 bases between. Looked up from germline, CDR1 is SGDLS and CDR2 is YYNGEE. CDR3 bases: TGTGCCAGCAGCGTAGCGGCCCAGGGGACTGAAGCTTTCTTT. It is translated as CASSVAAQGTEAFF. Complete variable domain (other parts from reference TRBV9 and TRBJ1-1): DSGVTQTPKHLITATGQRVTLRCSPRSGDLSVYWYQQSLDQGLQFLIQYYNGEERAKGNILERFSAQQFPDLHSELNLSSLELGDSALYFCASSVAAQGTEAFFGQGTRLTVV.

This sequence joins TRBV7-2 and TRBJ2-7; 7 bases are shared with TRBD1. Per germline, CDR1 SGHTA and CDR2 FQGNSA. The CDR3 totals 12 residues. V gave up 5 bases and J gave up 3 bases; unmatched junction bases: 1. The chain's CDR3 is CASSRTGYEQYF. Written as DNA, the CDR3 is TGTGCCAGCAGCAGGACAGGCTACGAGCAGTACTTC.

The chain has TRBV3-1 (or the pseudogene TRBV3-2) and TRBJ1-2; D gene unclear. CDR3 length: 12 residues. V gave up 5 bases and J gave up 3 bases, with 7 bases separating them. Germline lookup yields CDR1 LGHDT and CDR2 YNNKEL (reference sequence). This CDR3 is CASSARDYGYTF. Here the CDR3 DNA reads TGTGCCAGCAGCGCCCGGGACTATGGCTACACCTTC.